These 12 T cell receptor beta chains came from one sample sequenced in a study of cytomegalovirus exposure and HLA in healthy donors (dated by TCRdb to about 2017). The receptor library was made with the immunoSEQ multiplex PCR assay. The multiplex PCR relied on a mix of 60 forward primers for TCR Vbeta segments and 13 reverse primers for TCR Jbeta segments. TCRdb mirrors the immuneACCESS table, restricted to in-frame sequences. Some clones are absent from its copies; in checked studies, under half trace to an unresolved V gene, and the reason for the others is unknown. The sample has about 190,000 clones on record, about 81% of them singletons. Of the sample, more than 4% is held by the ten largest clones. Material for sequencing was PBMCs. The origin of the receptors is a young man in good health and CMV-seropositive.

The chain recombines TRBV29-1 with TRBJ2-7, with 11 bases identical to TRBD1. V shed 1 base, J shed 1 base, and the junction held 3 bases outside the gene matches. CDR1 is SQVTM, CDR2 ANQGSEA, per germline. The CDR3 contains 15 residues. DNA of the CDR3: TGCAGCGTTGAAGGCGGGACAGGGGGTTCCTACGAGCAGTACTTC. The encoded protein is CSVEGGTGGSYEQYF.

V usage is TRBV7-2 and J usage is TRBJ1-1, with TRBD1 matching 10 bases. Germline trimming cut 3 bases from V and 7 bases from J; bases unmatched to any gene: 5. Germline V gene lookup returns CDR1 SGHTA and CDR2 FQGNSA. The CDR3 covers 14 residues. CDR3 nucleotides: TGTGCCAGCAGCTTCGGGACAGGGGAGGGTGAAGCTTTCTTT. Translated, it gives CASSFGTGEGEAFF.

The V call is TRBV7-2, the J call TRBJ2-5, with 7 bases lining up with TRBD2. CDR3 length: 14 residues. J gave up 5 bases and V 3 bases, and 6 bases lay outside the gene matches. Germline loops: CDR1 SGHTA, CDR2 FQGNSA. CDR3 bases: TGTGCCAGCAGCTTTGGGACTATCCGGGAGACCCAGTACTTC. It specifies CASSFGTIRETQYF.

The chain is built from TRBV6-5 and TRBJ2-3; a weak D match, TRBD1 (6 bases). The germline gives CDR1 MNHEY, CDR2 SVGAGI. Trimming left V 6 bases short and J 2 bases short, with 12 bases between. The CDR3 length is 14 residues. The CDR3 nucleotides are TGTGCCAGCAGCTTCCGGGACATCACAGATACGCAGTATTTT. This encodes CASSFRDITDTQYF.

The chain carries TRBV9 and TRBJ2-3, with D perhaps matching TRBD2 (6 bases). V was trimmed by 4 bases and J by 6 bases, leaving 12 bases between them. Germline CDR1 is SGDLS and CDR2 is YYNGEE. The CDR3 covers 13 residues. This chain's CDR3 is CASSLGGLDTQYF. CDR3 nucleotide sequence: TGTGCCAGCAGCCTCGGGGGATTGGATACGCAGTATTTT.

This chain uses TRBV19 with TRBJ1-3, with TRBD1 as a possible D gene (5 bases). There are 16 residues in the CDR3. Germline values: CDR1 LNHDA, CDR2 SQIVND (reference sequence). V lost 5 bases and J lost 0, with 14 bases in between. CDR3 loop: CASSVQVVLSGNTIYF. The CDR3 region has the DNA TGTGCCAGTAGTGTACAGGTGGTCCTCTCTGGAAACACCATATATTTT.

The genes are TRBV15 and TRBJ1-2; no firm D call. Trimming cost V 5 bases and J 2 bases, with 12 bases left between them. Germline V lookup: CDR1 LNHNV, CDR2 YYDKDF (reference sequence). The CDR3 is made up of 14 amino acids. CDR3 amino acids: CATSPSGGNYGYTF. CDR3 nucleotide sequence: TGTGCCACCAGCCCCTCGGGCGGGAACTATGGCTACACCTTC.

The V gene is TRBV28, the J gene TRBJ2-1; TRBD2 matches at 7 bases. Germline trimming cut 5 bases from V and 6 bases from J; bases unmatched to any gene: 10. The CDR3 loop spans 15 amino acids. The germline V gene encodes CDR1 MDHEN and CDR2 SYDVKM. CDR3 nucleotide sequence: TGTGCCAGCAGTATCACCGGGACTAACGTCAATGAGCAGTTCTTC. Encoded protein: CASSITGTNVNEQFF. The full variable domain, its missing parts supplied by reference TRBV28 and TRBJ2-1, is DVKVTQSSRYLVKRTGEKVFLECVQDMDHENMFWYRQDPGLGLRLIYFSYDVKMKEKGDIPEGYSVSREKKERFSLILESASTNQTSMYLCASSITGTNVNEQFFGPGTRLTVL.

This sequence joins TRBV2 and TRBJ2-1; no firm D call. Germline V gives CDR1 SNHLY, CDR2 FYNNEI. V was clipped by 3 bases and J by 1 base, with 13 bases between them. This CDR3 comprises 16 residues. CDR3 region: CASSDYSYTSYNEQFF. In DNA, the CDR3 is TGTGCCAGCAGTGACTACAGTTACACGTCCTACAATGAGCAGTTCTTC.

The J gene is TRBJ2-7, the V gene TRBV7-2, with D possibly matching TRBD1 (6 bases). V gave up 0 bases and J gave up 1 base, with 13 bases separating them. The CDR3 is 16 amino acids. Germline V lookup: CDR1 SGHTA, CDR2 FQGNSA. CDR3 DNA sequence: TGTGCCAGCAGCTTAGCGCCTGGGGGCGGATCCTACGAGCAGTACTTC. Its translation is CASSLAPGGGSYEQYF.

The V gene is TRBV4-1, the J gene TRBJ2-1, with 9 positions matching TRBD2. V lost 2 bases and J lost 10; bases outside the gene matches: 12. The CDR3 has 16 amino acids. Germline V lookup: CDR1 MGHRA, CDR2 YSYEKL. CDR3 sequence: CASSQNAAGGPGEQFF. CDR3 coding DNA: TGCGCCAGCAGCCAAAATGCTGCGGGGGGGCCAGGCGAGCAGTTCTTC.

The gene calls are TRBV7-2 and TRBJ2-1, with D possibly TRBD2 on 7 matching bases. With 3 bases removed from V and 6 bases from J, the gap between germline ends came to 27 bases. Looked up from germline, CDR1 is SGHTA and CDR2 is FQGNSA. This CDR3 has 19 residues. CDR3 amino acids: CASSLGRGSRSHPSNEQFF. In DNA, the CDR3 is TGTGCCAGCAGCTTGGGGAGGGGGTCACGTTCTCACCCATCCAATGAGCAGTTCTTC. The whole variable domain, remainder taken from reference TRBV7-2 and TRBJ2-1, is GAGVSQSPSNKVTEKGKDVELRCDPISGHTALYWYRQSLGQGLEFLIYFQGNSAPDKSGLPSDRFSAERTGGSVSTLTIQRTQQEDSAVYLCASSLGRGSRSHPSNEQFFGPGTRLTVL.